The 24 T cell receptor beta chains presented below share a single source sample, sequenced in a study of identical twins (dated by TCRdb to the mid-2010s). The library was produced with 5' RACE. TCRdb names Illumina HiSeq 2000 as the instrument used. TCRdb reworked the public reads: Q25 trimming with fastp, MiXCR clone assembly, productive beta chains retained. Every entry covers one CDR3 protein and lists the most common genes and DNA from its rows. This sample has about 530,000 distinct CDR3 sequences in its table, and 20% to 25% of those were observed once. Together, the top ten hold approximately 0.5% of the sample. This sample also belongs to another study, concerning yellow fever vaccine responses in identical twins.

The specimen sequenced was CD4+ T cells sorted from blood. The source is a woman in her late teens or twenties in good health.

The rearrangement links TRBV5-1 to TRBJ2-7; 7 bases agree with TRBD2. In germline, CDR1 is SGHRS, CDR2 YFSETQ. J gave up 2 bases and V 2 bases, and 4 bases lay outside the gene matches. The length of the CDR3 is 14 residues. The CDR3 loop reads CASSFAGETYEQYF. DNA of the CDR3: TGCGCCAGCAGCTTCGCGGGGGAGACCTACGAGCAGTACTTC.

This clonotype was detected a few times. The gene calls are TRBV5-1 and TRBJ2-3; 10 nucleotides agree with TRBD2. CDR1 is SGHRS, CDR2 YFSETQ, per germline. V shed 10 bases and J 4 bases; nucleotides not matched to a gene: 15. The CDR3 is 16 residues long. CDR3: CASQRGQTSGPDTQYF. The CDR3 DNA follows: TGCGCCTCGCAGCGAGGCCAGACTAGCGGGCCAGATACGCAGTATTTT.

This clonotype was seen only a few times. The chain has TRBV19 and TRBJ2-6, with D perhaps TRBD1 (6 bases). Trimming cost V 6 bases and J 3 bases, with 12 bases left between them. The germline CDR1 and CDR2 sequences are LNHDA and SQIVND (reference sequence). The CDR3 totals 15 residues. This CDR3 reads CASRLTGNGANVLTF. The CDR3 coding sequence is TGTGCCAGTAGATTAACAGGGAATGGGGCCAACGTCCTGACTTTC.

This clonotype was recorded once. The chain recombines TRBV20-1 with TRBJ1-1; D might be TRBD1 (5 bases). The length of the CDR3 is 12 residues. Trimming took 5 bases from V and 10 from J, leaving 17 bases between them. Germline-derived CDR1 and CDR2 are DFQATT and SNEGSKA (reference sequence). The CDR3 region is CSALRQPLGAFF. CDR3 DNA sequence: TGCAGTGCTTTACGACAGCCCCTGGGAGCTTTCTTT.

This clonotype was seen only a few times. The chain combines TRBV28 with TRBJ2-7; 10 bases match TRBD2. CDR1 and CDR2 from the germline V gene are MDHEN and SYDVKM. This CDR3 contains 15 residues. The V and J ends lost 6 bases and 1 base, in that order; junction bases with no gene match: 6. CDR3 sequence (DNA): TGTGCCAGCAGGGGTACTAGCGGGGAGTCCTACGAGCAGTACGTC. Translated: CASRGTSGESYEQYV.

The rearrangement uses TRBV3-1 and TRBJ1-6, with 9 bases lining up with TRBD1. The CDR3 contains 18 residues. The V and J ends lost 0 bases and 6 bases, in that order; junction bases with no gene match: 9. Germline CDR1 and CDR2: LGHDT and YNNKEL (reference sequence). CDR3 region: CASSQDLGTGRGNSPLHF. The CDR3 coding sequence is TGTGCCAGCAGCCAAGATCTCGGGACAGGGAGAGGTAATTCACCCCTCCACTTT. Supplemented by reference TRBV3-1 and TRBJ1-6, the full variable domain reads DTAVSQTPKYLVTQMGNDKSIKCEQNLGHDTMYWYKQDSKKFLKIMFSYNNKELIINETVPNRFSPKSPDKAHLNLHINSLELGDSAVYFCASSQDLGTGRGNSPLHFGNGTRLTVT.

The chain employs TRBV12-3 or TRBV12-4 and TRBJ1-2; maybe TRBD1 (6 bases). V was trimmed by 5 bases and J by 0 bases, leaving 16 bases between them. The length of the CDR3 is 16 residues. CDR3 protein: CASSLGGSLANYGYTF. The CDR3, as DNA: TGTGCCAGCAGTCTGGGGGGCAGCCTCGCTAACTATGGCTACACCTTC.

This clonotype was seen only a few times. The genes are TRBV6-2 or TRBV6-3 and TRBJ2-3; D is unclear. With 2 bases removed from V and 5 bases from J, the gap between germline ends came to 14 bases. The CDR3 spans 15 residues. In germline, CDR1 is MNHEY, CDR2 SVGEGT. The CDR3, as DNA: TGTGCCAGCAGTTACCCGCCCCCACTCGTAGATACGCAGTATTTT. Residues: CASSYPPPLVDTQYF.

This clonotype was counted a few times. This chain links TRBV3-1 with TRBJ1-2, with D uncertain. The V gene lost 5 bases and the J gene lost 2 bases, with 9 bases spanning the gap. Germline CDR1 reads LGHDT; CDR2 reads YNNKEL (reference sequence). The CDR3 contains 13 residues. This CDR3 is CASSSDLNYGYTF. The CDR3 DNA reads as TGTGCCAGCAGCTCGGACTTAAACTATGGCTACACCTTC.

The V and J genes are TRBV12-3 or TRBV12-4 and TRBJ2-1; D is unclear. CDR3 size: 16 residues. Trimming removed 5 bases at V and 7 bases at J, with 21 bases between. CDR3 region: CASSPYPRTSSNEQFF. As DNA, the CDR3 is TGTGCCAGCAGTCCCTACCCCAGGACCAGCAGTAATGAGCAGTTCTTC.

CDR3 DNA sequence: TGTGCCAGCAGTTACAGGGGGCGATACGAGCAGTACTTC. Protein: CASSYRGRYEQYF. The V call is TRBV6-2 or TRBV6-3, the J call TRBJ2-7; 7 bases are shared with TRBD1. Germline CDR1 and CDR2: MNHEY and SVGEGT. J lost 4 bases, V lost 2 bases, and 2 bases had no gene match. The CDR3 runs 13 residues.

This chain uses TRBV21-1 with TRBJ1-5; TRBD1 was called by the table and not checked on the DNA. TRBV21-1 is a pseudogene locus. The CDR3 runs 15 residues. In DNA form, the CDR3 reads TGTGCCAGCAGCCCCAGCCCCGGGGTTAATCAGCCCCAGCATTTT. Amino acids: CASSPSPGVNQPQHF.

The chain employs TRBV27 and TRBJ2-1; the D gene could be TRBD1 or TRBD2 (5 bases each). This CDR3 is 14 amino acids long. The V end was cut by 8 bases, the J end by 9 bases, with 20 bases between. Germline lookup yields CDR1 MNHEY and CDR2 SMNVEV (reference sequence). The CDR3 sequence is CASAMGVAWGEQFF. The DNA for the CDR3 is TGTGCCAGCGCGATGGGGGTCGCGTGGGGTGAGCAGTTCTTC.

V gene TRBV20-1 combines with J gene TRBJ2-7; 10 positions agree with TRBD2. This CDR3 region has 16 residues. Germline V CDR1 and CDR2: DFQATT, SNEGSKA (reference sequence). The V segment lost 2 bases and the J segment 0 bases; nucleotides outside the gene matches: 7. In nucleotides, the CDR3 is TGCAGTGCTAGATCTCTAGCGGGAGTAAGCTCCTACGAGCAGTACTTC. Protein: CSARSLAGVSSYEQYF.

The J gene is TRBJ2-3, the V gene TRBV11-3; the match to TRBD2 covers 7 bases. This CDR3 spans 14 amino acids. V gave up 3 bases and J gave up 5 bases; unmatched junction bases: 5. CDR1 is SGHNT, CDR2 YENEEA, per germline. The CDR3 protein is CASSLGGGIDTQYF. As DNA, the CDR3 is TGTGCCAGCAGCTTGGGGGGGGGAATAGATACGCAGTATTTT.

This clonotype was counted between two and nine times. CDR3 in DNA: TGTGCCATCAGTGGGGGAAATAGCAATCAGCCCCAGCATTTT. This codes for CAISGGNSNQPQHF. V is TRBV10-3 and J is TRBJ1-5, with D unclear. The CDR3 totals 14 residues. The V end lost 4 bases, the J end lost 0 bases, and 7 bases lay between the germline ends. CDR1 ENHRY and CDR2 SYGVKD come from the germline V gene.

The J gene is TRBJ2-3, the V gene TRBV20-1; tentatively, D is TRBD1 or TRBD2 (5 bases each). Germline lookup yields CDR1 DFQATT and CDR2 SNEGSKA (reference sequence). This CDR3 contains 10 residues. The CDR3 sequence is CSPRGDTQYF. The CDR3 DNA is TGCAGCCCGAGGGGAGATACGCAGTATTTT.

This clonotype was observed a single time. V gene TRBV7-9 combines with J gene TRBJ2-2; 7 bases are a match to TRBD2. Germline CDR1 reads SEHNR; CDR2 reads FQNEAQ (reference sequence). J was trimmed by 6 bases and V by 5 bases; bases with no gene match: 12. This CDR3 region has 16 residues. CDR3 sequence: CASSPVAGRAPGELFF. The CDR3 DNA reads TGTGCCAGCAGCCCCGTCGCGGGGAGGGCCCCCGGGGAGCTGTTTTTT.

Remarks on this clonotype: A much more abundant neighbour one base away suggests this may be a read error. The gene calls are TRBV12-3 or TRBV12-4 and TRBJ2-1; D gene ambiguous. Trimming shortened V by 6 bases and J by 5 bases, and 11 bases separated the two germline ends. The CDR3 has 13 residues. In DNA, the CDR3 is TGTGCCAGCAGCGGATATCGGGACAATGAGCAGTTCTTC. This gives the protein CASSGYRDNEQFF.

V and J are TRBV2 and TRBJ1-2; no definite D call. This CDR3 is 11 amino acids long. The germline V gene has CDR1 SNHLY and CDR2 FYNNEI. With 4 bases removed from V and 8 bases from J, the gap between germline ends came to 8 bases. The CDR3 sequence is CASSVGFGYTF. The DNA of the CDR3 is TGTGCCAGCAGTGTGGGGTTCGGCTACACCTTC.

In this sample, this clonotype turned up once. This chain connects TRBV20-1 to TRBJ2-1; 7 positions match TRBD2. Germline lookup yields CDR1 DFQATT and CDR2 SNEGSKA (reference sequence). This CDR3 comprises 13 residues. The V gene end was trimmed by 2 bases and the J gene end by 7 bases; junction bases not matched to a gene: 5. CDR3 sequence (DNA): TGCAGTGCTAGACCATGGGGGGGAAATGAGCAGTTCTTC. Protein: CSARPWGGNEQFF.

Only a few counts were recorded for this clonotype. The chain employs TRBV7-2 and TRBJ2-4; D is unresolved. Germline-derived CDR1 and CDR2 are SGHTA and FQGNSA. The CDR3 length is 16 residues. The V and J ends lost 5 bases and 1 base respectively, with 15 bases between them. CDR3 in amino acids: CASSPERALAKNIQYF. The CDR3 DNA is TGTGCCAGCAGCCCGGAAAGGGCGCTTGCCAAAAACATTCAGTACTTC. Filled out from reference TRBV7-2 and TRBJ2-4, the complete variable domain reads GAGVSQSPSNKVTEKGKDVELRCDPISGHTALYWYRQSLGQGLEFLIYFQGNSAPDKSGLPSDRFSAERTGGSVSTLTIQRTQQEDSAVYLCASSPERALAKNIQYFGAGTRLSVL.

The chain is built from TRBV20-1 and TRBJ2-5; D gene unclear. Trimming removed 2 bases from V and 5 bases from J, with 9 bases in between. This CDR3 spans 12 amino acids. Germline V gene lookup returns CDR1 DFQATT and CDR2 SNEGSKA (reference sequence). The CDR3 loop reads CSARNQEETQYF. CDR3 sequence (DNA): TGCAGTGCTAGAAACCAGGAGGAGACCCAGTACTTC.

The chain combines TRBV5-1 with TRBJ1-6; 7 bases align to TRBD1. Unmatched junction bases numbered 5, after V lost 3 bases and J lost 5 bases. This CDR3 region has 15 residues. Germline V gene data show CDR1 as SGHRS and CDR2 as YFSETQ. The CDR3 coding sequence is TGCGCCAGCAGCTCGTGGGACAGCGATAATTCACCCCTCCACTTT. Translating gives CASSSWDSDNSPLHF.